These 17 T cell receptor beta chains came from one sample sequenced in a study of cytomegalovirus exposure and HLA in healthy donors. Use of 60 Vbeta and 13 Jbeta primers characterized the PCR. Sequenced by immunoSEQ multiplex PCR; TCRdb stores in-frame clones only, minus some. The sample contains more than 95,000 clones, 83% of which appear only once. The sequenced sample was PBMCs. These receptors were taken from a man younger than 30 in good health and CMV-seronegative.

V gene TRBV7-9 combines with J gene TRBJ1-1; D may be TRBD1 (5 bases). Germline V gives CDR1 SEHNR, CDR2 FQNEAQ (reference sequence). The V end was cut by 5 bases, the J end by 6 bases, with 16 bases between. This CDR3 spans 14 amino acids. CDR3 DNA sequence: TGTGCCAGCAGCGTCAGTCCAGGGACTCCTGAAGCTTTCTTT. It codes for CASSVSPGTPEAFF.

The CDR3 nucleotides are TGCAGCGTTCAGGCAGGGGGCCATGGCTACACCTTC. The encoded protein is CSVQAGGHGYTF. The chain employs TRBV29-1 and TRBJ1-2, with TRBD1 matching 8 bases. Per germline, CDR1 SQVTM and CDR2 ANQGSEA. The CDR3 covers 12 residues. Trimming took 5 bases from V and 6 from J; bases not matched to a gene: 5.

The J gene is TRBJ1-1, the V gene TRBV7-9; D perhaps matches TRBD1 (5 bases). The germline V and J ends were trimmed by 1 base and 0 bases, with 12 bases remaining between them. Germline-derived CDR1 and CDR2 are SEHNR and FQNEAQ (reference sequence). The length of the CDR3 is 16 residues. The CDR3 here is CASSLGAGIMNTEAFF. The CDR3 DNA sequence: TGTGCCAGCAGCTTAGGGGCAGGGATCATGAACACTGAAGCTTTCTTT.

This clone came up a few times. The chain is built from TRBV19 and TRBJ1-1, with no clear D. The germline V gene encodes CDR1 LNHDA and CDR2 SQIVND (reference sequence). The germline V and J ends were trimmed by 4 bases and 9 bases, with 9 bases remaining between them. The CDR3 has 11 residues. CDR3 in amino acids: CASSNSLQAFF. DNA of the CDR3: TGTGCCAGTAGTAACTCCCTCCAAGCTTTCTTT.

CDR3 in amino acids: CASSDLPGQANQPQHF. CDR3 DNA: TGTGCCAGCAGTGATCTGCCGGGACAGGCGAATCAGCCCCAGCATTTT. The rearrangement links TRBV2 to TRBJ1-5; 8 bases map to TRBD1. The CDR3 consists of 16 residues. V was pared by 3 bases and J by 4 bases, with 8 bases of the junction left unmatched. CDR1 and CDR2 from the germline V gene are SNHLY and FYNNEI.

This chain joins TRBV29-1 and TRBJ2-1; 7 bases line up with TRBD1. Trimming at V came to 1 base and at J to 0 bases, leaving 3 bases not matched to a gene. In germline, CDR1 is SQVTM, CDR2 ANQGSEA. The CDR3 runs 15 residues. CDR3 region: CSVEVWDSSYNEQFF. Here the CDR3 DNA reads TGCAGCGTTGAAGTGTGGGACAGCTCCTACAATGAGCAGTTCTTC.

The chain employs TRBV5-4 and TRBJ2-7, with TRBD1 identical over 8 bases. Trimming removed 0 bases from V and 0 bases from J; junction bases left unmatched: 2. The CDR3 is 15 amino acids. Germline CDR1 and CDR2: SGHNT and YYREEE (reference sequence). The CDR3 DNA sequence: TGTGCCAGCAGCTTGGGGACAGGGAGCTCCTACGAGCAGTACTTC. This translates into CASSLGTGSSYEQYF. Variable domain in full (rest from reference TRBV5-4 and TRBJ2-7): ETGVTQSPTHLIKTRGQQVTLRCSSQSGHNTVSWYQQALGQGPQFIFQYYREEENGRGNFPPRFSGLQFPNYSSELNVNALELDDSALYLCASSLGTGSSYEQYFGPGTRLTVT.

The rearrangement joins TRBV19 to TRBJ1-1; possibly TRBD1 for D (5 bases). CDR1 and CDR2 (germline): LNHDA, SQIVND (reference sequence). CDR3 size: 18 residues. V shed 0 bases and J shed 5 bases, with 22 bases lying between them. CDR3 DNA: TGTGCCAGTAGTATAGATTTTCGCAGTGCTCTGCGGGGGACTGAAGCTTTCTTT. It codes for CASSIDFRSALRGTEAFF.

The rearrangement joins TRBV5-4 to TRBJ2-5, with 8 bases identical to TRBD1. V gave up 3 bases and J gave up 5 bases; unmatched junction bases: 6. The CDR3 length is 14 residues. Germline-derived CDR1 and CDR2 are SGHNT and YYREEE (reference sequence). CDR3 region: CASSSPGGAETQYF. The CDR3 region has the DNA TGTGCCAGCAGCTCCCCAGGGGGCGCGGAGACCCAGTACTTC.

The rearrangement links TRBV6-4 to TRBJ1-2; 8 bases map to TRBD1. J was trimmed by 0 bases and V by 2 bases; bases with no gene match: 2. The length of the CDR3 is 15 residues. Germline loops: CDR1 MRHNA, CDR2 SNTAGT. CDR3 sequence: CASSDGQGANYGYTF. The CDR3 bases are TGTGCCAGCAGTGACGGACAGGGTGCTAACTATGGCTACACCTTC.

The CDR3 loop is CASSSGQDQPQHF. The CDR3 DNA sequence: TGTGCCAGCAGCTCCGGACAAGATCAGCCCCAGCATTTT. The chain carries TRBV5-8 and TRBJ1-5, with TRBD1 as a possible D gene (5 bases). Germline V gives CDR1 SGHTS, CDR2 YDEGEE. The CDR3 is made up of 13 amino acids. V shed 3 bases and J shed 5 bases, with 9 bases lying between them.

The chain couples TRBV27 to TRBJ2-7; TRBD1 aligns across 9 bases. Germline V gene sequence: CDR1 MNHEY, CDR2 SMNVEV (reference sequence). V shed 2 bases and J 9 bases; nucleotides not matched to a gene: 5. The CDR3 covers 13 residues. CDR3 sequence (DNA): TGTGCCAGCAGTTTAGACAGGGGGAACGGGCAGTACTTC. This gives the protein CASSLDRGNGQYF.

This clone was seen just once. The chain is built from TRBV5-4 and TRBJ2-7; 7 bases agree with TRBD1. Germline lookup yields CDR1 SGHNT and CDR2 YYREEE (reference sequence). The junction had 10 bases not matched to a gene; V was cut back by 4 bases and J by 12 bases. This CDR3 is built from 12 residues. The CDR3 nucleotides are TGTGCCAGCAGCCCAGAGACAGGGCAGCTGTACTTC. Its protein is CASSPETGQLYF. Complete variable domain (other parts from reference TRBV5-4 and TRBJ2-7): ETGVTQSPTHLIKTRGQQVTLRCSSQSGHNTVSWYQQALGQGPQFIFQYYREEENGRGNFPPRFSGLQFPNYSSELNVNALELDDSALYLCASSPETGQLYFGPGTRLTVT.

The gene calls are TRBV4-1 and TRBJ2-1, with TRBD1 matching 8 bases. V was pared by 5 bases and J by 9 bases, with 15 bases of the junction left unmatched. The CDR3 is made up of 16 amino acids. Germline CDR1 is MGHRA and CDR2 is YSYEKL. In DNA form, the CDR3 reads TGCGCCAGCAGCTTAATGGGGCAGGGGGCGATTGGTGAGCAGTTCTTC. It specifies CASSLMGQGAIGEQFF.

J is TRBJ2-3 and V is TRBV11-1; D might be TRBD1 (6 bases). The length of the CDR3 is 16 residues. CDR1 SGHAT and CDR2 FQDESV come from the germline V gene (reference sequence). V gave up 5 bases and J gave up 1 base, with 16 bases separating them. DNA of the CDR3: TGTGCCAGCAGCAAGCCGGCAGGGGTCGGCACAGATACGCAGTATTTT. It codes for CASSKPAGVGTDTQYF.

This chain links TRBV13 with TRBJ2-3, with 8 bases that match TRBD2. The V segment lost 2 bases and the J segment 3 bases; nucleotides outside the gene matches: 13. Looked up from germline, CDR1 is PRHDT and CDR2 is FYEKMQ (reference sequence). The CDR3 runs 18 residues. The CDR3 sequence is CASSLLPRTGGPTDTQYF. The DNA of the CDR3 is TGTGCCAGCAGCTTATTACCCCGGACGGGAGGGCCTACAGATACGCAGTATTTT.

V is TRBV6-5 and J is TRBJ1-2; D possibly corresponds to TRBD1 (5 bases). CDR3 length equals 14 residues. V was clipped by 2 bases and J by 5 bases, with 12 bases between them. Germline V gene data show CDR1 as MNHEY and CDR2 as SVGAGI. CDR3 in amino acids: CASSYDATAYGYTF. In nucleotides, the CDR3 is TGTGCCAGCAGTTACGACGCGACAGCTTATGGCTACACCTTC.